This T cell receptor (beta chain) was profiled in a study of blood T cell repertoires in COVID-19. Study-level information: From the United States, Italy and Spain came samples of acute and convalescent COVID-19. The analysed material was cDNA or gDNA that came from T cells, B-cell-depleted T cells, or PBMCs.

Clones were sequenced by immunoSEQ multiplex PCR, and TCRdb holds only the in-frame ones, with some missing. The data show 330,000 or so clones, over 80% seen once. The CDR3 loop spans 15 amino acids. Germline V gene sequence: CDR1 MDHEN, CDR2 SYDVKM. Unmatched junction bases numbered 4, after V lost 5 bases and J lost 4 bases. V is TRBV28 and J is TRBJ2-1; 11 positions agree with TRBD2. Sequenced: peripheral blood. The clonotype was recovered from a man aged 25 to 40 with COVID-19, enrolled during active disease. The CDR3 DNA reads TGTGCCAGCAGTCCGGCTAGCGGGAGGTACAATGAGCAGTTCTTC. Protein: CASSPASGRYNEQFF.